This record covers a single T cell receptor beta chain. This sample is part of a study of blood T cell repertoires in COVID-19. Generated by immunoSEQ multiplex PCR, the TCRdb table keeps only in-frame clones and is missing some. The sample carries 250,000 to 300,000 clones, 75% to 90% recorded once. The CDR3 contains 16 residues. V was clipped by 4 bases and J by 0 bases; unmatched bases: 6. Germline CDR1 reads SGDLS; CDR2 reads YYNGEE. The sequencing sample was made of PBMCs or T cells enriched from blood (not recorded which). The chain carries TRBV9 and TRBJ2-3; the match to TRBD2 covers 9 bases. This receptor was identified in a man aged 35 to 55 who had recovered from COVID-19. For the CDR3, the DNA is TGTGCCAGCAGCACGACTAGCGGAACTAGCACAGATACGCAGTATTTT. Translating it yields CASSTTSGTSTDTQYF.